The rows below give T cell receptor beta chains drawn from one sample of a study of cytomegalovirus exposure and HLA in healthy donors. Some clones are missing from TCRdb's copy, which holds only in-frame ones; the method was immunoSEQ multiplex PCR. The profile shows tens of thousands of clones, around four fifths of them singletons. Material: PBMCs. All receptors derive from a young man in good health and CMV-seronegative. The CDR3 runs from the conserved cysteine through the conserved F or W. The order of the fields is J gene, D gene, V gene, clone size, CDR3 DNA, CDR3 protein. A D gene is named only where the DNA matches it firmly. The listing skips clone size in some rows; elsewhere it reads once, few, many or a size class.

>TRBJ1-2|.|TRBV6-5|once
TGTGCCAGCAGTCCGGACAGCAGCTATGGCTACACCTTC
CASSPDSSYGYTF
>TRBJ1-1|.|TRBV7-9|.
TGTGCCAGCAGCCCCCCGTCGGTGGACACTGAAGCTTTCTTT
CASSPPSVDTEAFF
>TRBJ1-4|.|TRBV19|once
TGTGCCAGTAGCTCACAGGGAACTAATGAAAAACTGTTTTTT
CASSSQGTNEKLFF
>TRBJ1-2|.|TRBV5-6|once
TGTGCCAGCAGCCTGGGCCCGGGGAACTATGGCTACACCTTC
CASSLGPGNYGYTF
>TRBJ1-4|.|TRBV10-1|.
TGCGCCAGCAGTGAGGCGAGGCAACCTGGAGGGGAAAATGAAAAACTGTTTTTT
CASSEARQPGGENEKLFF
>TRBJ1-4|.|TRBV27|.
TGTGCCAGCAGTTTCGTCGCAACTAATGAAAAACTGTTTTTT
CASSFVATNEKLFF
>TRBJ2-3|.|TRBV2|.
TGTGCCAGCAGCCAAGCCCCCGGGGGAATAGATACGCAGTATTTT
CASSQAPGGIDTQYF
>TRBJ2-7|.|TRBV30|.
TGTGCCTGGGGCTTGCCTTACTCCTACGAGCAGTACTTC
CAWGLPYSYEQYF
>TRBJ1-5|.|TRBV19|.
TGTGCCAGCGCGTCCCACGGGGGCAATCAGCCCCAGCATTTT
CASASHGGNQPQHF
>TRBJ1-1|.|TRBV29-1|.
TGCAGCGTTTCAGGGTTTTCCACTGAAGCTTTCTTT
CSVSGFSTEAFF
>TRBJ1-1|.|TRBV2|.
TGTGCCAGCCGAGGTCAGGGAGGGAGGGACACTGAAGCTTTCTTT
CASRGQGGRDTEAFF
>TRBJ1-2|.|TRBV28|.
TGTGCCAGCAGGACTACATCTAACTATGGCTACACCTTC
CASRTTSNYGYTF
>TRBJ2-2|.|TRBV5-4|.
TGTGCCAGCAGCTTTCGTCAGACACTAGGAGGGAGGGAGCTGTTTTTT
CASSFRQTLGGRELFF
>TRBJ1-6|TRBD1|TRBV4-2|once
TGTGCCAGCAGCGCCCAACGCGGACAGGGGAATTCACCCCTCCACTTT
CASSAQRGQGNSPLHF
>TRBJ2-7|.|TRBV27|.
TGTGCCAGCAGGGAACGCGTGGGGCTCTCCTACGAGCAGTACTTC
CASRERVGLSYEQYF
>TRBJ1-2|.|TRBV19|.
TGTGCCAGTAGGGGCTGGTGGGGCGAGGCAGGGTATGGCTACACCTTC
CASRGWWGEAGYGYTF
>TRBJ1-4|.|TRBV15|.
TGTGCCACCAGCAGAGAGGTCGGGATGGGGGAAAAACTGTTTTTT
CATSREVGMGEKLFF
>TRBJ1-1|.|TRBV6-1|.
TGTGCCGCCCGAGGGCTGGCGGGAACTGAAGCTTTCTTT
CAARGLAGTEAFF
>TRBJ2-1|.|TRBV11-2|.
TGTGCCAGCAGCTTAGTCCTTGCGGCGAGCTCCTACAATGAGCAGTTCTTC
CASSLVLAASSYNEQFF
>TRBJ2-3|.|TRBV7-6|.
TGTGCCAGCAGCTTAGAACACAGCACAGATACGCAGTATTTT
CASSLEHSTDTQYF
>TRBJ1-1|TRBD1|TRBV7-9|.
TGTGCCAGCAGCCCAGTAGGGACAGGGGGACCTGAAGCTTTCTTT
CASSPVGTGGPEAFF
>TRBJ1-1|TRBD1|TRBV7-9|.
TGTGCCAGCAGCTTAGAGGGGGCGGCTACTGAAGCTTTCTTT
CASSLEGAATEAFF
>TRBJ2-1|.|TRBV5-1|few
TGCGCCAGCAGCTTAATCGCAGGGGTTTCCTACAATGAGCAGTTCTTC
CASSLIAGVSYNEQFF
>TRBJ2-7|.|TRBV4-1|.
TGCGCCAGCAGCCAAGATAAGCGCAGCTCTACTCCCTACGAGCAGTACTTC
CASSQDKRSSTPYEQYF
>TRBJ2-2|.|TRBV7-9|.
TGTGCCAGCACCTATTTAAACTATAACACCGGGGAGCTGTTTTTT
CASTYLNYNTGELFF
>TRBJ2-3|TRBD2|TRBV5-6|.
TGTGCCAGCAGCTATAAACAGACTAGCGGGGGTACAGATACGCAGTATTTT
CASSYKQTSGGTDTQYF
>TRBJ2-7|TRBD1|TRBV11-2|.
TGTGCCAGCAGCTTACCAGGGGGTGGTATAGGATCGCAGTACTTC
CASSLPGGGIGSQYF
>TRBJ2-7|TRBD1|TRBV7-7|.
TGTGCCAGCAGCTTAGGGACAGGGAAGGACGAGCAGTACTTC
CASSLGTGKDEQYF
>TRBJ1-2|TRBD1|TRBV7-2|.
TGTGCCAGCAGCTCATACTGGACAGGGGAGGTTGGCTACACCTTC
CASSSYWTGEVGYTF
>TRBJ1-3|.|TRBV5-4|.
TGTGCCAGCAGCTTTTGGGCGAGCTCTGGAAACACCATATATTTT
CASSFWASSGNTIYF
>TRBJ2-2|.|TRBV18|.
TGTGCCAGCTCACCACGGCCGCGGCAGGGTAACGGGGAGCTGTTTTTT
CASSPRPRQGNGELFF
>TRBJ1-2|.|TRBV2|.
TGTGCCAGCGTGCAGGGGCATGGCTACACCTTC
CASVQGHGYTF
>TRBJ1-2|.|TRBV7-8|.
TGTGCCAGCAGCTTTTCAGGGATGAATGGCTACACCTTC
CASSFSGMNGYTF
>TRBJ2-7|.|TRBV7-9|.
TGTGCCAGCAGCTCCTCGGACTCTTACGAGCAGTACTTC
CASSSSDSYEQYF
>TRBJ1-5|TRBD1|TRBV28|.
TGTGCCAGCACCAAAGACAGGGACAATCAGCCCCAGCATTTT
CASTKDRDNQPQHF
>TRBJ1-1|.|TRBV7-2|.
TGTGCCAGCAGCTTCGTCAGGGAGAACACTGAAGCTTTCTTT
CASSFVRENTEAFF
>TRBJ1-3|.|TRBV2|.
TGTGCCAGCACCCGGACAGACGGAAACACCATATATTTT
CASTRTDGNTIYF
>TRBJ1-2|TRBD1|TRBV5-1|few
TGCGCCAGCAGCAGTGGACAGGGCATCCTAAGCGACACCTTC
CASSSGQGILSDTF
>TRBJ2-2|TRBD1|TRBV5-6|.
TGTGCCAGCAGCTCGAAGGGGACAGGGATGCCCGGGGAGCTGTTTTTT
CASSSKGTGMPGELFF
>TRBJ2-3|TRBD2|TRBV18|.
TGTGCCAGCTCGCCGATGGGACTAGCGGGGGCCTCTACCACAGATACGCAGTATTTT
CASSPMGLAGASTTDTQYF
>TRBJ1-1|.|TRBV19|few
TGTGCCAGTAGTTCGGGGATGCCTGAAGCTTTCTTT
CASSSGMPEAFF
>TRBJ1-1|.|TRBV5-4|.
TGTGCCAGCAGCTGGGCGGGACCGAACACTGAAGCTTTCTTT
CASSWAGPNTEAFF